The clone carrying this TCR beta chain showed up just once. These data belong to a study of radiation and T cells in renal cell carcinoma. The repertoire was sequenced with immunoSEQ multiplex PCR; TCRdb's copy has only in-frame clones and lacks some. The table lists about 130,000 clones, around nine tenths of them singletons, with approximately 12% in the top ten. The germline gives CDR1 LNHDA, CDR2 SQIVND (reference sequence). The CDR3 has 14 amino acids. The V end was cut by 0 bases, the J end by 3 bases, with 8 bases between. Time point noted: baseline pretreatment blood. Treatment defined: 15 Gy SBRT to primary tumor, nephrectomy 4 weeks later.

The specimen comprised blood, sampled from a patient whose treatment included radiotherapy and nephrectomy. The clonotype was recovered from a woman aged 45-59 years with renal cell carcinoma. V is TRBV19 and J is TRBJ1-2; D ambiguous. The CDR3 loop is CASSIEPGDYGYTF. The CDR3 bases are TGTGCCAGTAGTATAGAGCCAGGAGACTATGGCTACACCTTC.